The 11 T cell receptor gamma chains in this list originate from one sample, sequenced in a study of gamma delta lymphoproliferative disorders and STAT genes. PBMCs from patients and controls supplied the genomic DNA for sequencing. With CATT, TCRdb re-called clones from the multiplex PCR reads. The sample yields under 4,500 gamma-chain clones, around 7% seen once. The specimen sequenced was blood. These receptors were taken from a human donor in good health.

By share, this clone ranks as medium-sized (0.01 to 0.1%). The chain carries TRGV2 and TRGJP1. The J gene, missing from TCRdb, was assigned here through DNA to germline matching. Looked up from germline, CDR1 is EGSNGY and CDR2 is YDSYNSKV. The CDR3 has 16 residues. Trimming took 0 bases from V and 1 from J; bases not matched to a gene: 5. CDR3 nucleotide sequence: TGTGCCACCTGGGACGGGCCGCTTACCACTGGTTGGTTCAAGATATTT. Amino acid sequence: CATWDGPLTTGWFKIF.

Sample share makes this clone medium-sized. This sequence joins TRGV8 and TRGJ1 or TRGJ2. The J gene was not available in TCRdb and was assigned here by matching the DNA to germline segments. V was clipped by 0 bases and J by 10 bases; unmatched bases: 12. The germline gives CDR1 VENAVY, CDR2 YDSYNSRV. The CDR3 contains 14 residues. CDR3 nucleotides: TGTGCCACCTGGGATAGGCGGGGGGGGAGGAAGAAACTCTTT. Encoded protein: CATWDRRGGRKKLF.

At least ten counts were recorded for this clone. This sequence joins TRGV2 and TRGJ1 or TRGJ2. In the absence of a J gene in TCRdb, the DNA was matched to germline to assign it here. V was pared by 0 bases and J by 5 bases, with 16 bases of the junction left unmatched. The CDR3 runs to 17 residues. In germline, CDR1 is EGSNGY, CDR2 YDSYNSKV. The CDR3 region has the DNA TGTGCCACCTGGGACGGGCCCAGAGGGATGCGGCATTATAAGAAACTCTTT. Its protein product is CATWDGPRGMRHYKKLF.

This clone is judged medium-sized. Here the CDR3 reads CATWDRLNYYKKLF. In nucleotides, the CDR3 is TGTGCCACCTGGGACAGACTGAATTATTATAAGAAACTCTTT. V usage is TRGV2 and J usage is TRGJ1 or TRGJ2. The J gene was not available in TCRdb and was assigned here by matching the DNA to germline segments. The CDR3 consists of 14 residues. Looked up from germline, CDR1 is EGSNGY and CDR2 is YDSYNSKV. The trim removed 3 bases at V and 0 bases at J, leaving 5 bases unmatched.

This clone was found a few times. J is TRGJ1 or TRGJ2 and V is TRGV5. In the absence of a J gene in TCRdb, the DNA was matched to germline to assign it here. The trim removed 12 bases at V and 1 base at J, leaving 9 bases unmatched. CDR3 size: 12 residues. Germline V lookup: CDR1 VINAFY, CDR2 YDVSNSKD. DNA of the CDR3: TGTGCCTCCTCCGCTAATTATTATAAGAAACTCTTT. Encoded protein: CASSANYYKKLF.

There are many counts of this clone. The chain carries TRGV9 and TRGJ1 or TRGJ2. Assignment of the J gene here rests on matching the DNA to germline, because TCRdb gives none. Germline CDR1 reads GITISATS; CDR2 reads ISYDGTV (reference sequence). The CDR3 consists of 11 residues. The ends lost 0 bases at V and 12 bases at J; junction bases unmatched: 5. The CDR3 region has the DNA TGTGCCTTGTGGGAGGTGCATGGGAAACTCTTT. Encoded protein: CALWEVHGKLF.

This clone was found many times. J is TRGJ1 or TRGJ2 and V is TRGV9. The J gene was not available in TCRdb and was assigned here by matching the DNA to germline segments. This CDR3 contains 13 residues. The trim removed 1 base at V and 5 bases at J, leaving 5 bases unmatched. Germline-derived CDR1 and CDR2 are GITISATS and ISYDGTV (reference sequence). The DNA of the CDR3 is TGTGCCTTGTGGGAGGTCCCCCATTATAAGAAACTCTTT. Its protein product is CALWEVPHYKKLF.

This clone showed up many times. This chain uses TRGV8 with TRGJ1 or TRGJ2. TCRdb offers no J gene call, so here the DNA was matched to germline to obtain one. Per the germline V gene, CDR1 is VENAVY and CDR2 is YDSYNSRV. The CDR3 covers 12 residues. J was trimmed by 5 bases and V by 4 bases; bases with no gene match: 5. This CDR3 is CATWERNYKKLF. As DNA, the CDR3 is TGTGCCACCTGGGAAAGGAATTATAAGAAACTCTTT.

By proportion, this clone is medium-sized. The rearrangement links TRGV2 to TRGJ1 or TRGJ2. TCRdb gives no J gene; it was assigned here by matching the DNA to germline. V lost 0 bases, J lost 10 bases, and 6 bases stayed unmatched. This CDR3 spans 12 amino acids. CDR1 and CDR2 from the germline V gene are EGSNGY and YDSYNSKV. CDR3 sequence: CATWDGRTKKLF. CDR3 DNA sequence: TGTGCCACCTGGGACGGGCGAACGAAGAAACTCTTT.

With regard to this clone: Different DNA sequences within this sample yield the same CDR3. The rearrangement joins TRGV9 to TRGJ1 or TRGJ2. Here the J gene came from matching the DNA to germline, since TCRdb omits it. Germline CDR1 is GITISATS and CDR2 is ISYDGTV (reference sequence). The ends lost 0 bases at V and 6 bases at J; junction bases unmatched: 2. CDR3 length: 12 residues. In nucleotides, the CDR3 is TGTGCCTTGTGGGAGGTGCTTTATAAGAAACTCTTT. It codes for CALWEVLYKKLF.

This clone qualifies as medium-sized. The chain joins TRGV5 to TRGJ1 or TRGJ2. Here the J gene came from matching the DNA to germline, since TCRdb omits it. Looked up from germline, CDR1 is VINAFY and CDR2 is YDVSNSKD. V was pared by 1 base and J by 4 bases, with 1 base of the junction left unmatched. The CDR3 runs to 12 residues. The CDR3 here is CATWDRYYKKLF. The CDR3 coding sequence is TGTGCCACCTGGGACAGATATTATAAGAAACTCTTT.